This T cell receptor beta chain was observed in a study of Ad26.COV2.S vaccination and SARS-CoV-2 variants. Assay: immunoSEQ multiplex PCR; the TCRdb copy retains only in-frame clones and omits some. The table lists about 680,000 clones, roughly 90% of them singletons, with about 1.5% in the top ten. As for treatment: roughly 19 received Ad26.COV2.S at low or high dose, single or two shots; about 5 received placebo; per-sample allocation not given. The investigators took samples on day 63 after the first vaccine or placebo injection. General study findings and limits: With respect to non-spike TCR breadth, vaccine and placebo recipients were similar.

About this clone itself: What it binds is unknown.

Germline lookup yields CDR1 MDHEN and CDR2 SYDVKM. CDR3 length equals 15 residues. The V and J ends lost 6 bases and 0 bases respectively, with 13 bases between them. This sequence originates from a person between 18 and 60 years old who received the Ad26.COV2.S COVID-19 vaccine or a placebo. This chain uses TRBV28 with TRBJ2-3; TRBD1 might be the D (6 bases). The source was peripheral blood, collected in a trial of Ad26.COV2.S vaccine versus placebo. CDR3 sequence: CASRGWGPSTDTQYF. The CDR3 DNA reads TGTGCCAGCAGGGGGTGGGGGCCCAGCACAGATACGCAGTATTTT.